This T cell receptor (beta chain) came from a study of OX40 agonist ivuxolimab in advanced cancers. In the study overall: The study gave patients intravenous ivuxolimab at 0.01 to 10 mg/kg every 2 weeks. Participants averaged approximately 65 years of age (range roughly 23 to 79) and were 75% to 90% male. Regarding the study as a whole: The authors did not determine the antigen specificity of the expanded peripheral T cells.

A word on this clone: Its antigen remains unknown.

Autoimmune disease history or systemic immunosuppression was exclusionary. Assay: immunoSEQ multiplex PCR; the TCRdb copy retains only in-frame clones and omits some. This table has almost 80,000 clones, roughly 84% appearing once. The V gene's germline CDR1 is WNHNN and CDR2 SYGVQD (reference sequence). There are 12 residues in the CDR3. V dropped 8 bases and J dropped 4; count of bases not matched to a gene: 2. The V and J genes are TRBV10-1 and TRBJ2-5; TRBD1 aligns across 9 bases. This clonotype was obtained from an adult with an advanced solid tumor such as melanoma, head and neck, liver or kidney cancer. Material: CD4+ or CD8+ T cells sorted from blood, obtained in a trial of the OX40 agonist ivuxolimab. This chain's CDR3 is CASSDRGETQYF. CDR3 nucleotide sequence: TGCGCCAGCTCGGACAGGGGAGAGACCCAGTACTTC.